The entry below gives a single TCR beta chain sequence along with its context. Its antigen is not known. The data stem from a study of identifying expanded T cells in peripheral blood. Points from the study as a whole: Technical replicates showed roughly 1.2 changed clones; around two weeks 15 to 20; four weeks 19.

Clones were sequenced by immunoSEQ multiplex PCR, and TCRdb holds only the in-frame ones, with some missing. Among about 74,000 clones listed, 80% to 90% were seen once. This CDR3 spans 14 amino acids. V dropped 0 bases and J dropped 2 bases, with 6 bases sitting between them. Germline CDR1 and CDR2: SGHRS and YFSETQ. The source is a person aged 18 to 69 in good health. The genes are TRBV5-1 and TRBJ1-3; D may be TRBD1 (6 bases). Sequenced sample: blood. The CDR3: CASSLGTAGNTIYF. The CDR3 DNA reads TGCGCCAGCAGCTTGGGGACAGCTGGAAACACCATATATTTT.